One T cell receptor (beta chain) is described in this entry. Authors' data handling: The authors estimated nucleated cell counts from reference gene primer amplification. The table came from immunoSEQ multiplex PCR; TCRdb's copy has only in-frame clones and leaves some out. V, J and clone size reflect that table, while D and trimming were determined from the DNA. The sample has about 82,000 clones, 83% seen once. Per germline, CDR1 SGHRS and CDR2 YFSETQ. CDR3 size: 17 residues. V shed 4 bases and J shed 0 bases, with 14 bases lying between them. The entry originates in a study of blood T cell repertoires in COVID-19. Study summary: Samples came from the United States, Italy and Spain, spanning acute and convalescent COVID-19. From T cells, B-cell-depleted T cells, or PBMCs came the material, which was cDNA or gDNA.

Sequencing was done on a sample of peripheral blood. The receptor comes from a woman aged 55-70 years with acute or convalescent COVID-19. This chain joins TRBV5-1 and TRBJ2-6; no firm D call. Here the CDR3 reads CASSLAPASSGANVLTF. The CDR3 coding sequence is TGCGCCAGCAGCCTCGCTCCAGCGAGCTCTGGGGCCAACGTCCTGACTTTC.